These 27 T cell receptor beta chains were all obtained from the same sample, sequenced in a study of spatial heterogeneity in lung cancer. Their antigens remain unidentified. Time point specified: sample taken at primary tumor resection. General observations from the study: Mutation counts in tumors were tracked by counts of expanded intratumoral alpha and beta TCRs.

TCRdb processed the 5' RACE reads anew with MiXCR; each CDR3 protein has one entry. This repertoire shows approximately 8,800 distinct CDR3 sequences, more than 3.5% found once; its top ten account for approximately 10%. The source was lung tumor tissue, collected at surgery. These receptors all come from a female donor with early-stage non-small cell lung cancer.

This clonotype occurred many times. The chain uses TRBV14 and TRBJ2-7, with unresolved D. Trimming took 0 bases from V and 9 from J, leaving 9 bases between them. In germline, CDR1 is SGHDN, CDR2 FVKESK. The CDR3 runs 12 residues. CDR3 nucleotide sequence: TGTGCCAGCAGCCAAGACGTGTTATCGCAGTACTTC. Its protein product is CASSQDVLSQYF. Full variable domain (missing parts from reference TRBV14 and TRBJ2-7): EAGVTQFPSHSVIEKGQTVTLRCDPISGHDNLYWYRRVMGKEIKFLLHFVKESKQDESGMPNNRFLAERTGGTYSTLKVQPAELEDSGVYFCASSQDVLSQYFGPGTRLTVT.

Within the sample, this clonotype is large. V gene TRBV4-1 combines with J gene TRBJ2-1; no reliable D call. Germline assignment: CDR1 MGHRA and CDR2 YSYEKL. The CDR3 runs 16 residues. Deletions cut 5 bases from V and 9 bases from J, with 23 bases between. The chain's CDR3 is CASSSPYASTTAEQFF. The CDR3 DNA reads TGCGCCAGCAGCTCACCATATGCCTCAACGACCGCTGAGCAGTTCTTC.

The table lists this clonotype with many counts. The chain uses TRBV27 and TRBJ2-7; 9 positions agree with TRBD2. From germline, CDR1 is MNHEY and CDR2 SMNVEV (reference sequence). The CDR3 has 16 residues. Trimming cost V 2 bases and J 3 bases; bases outside gene matches: 8. DNA of the CDR3: TGTGCCAGCAGTTTAACCGCTAGCGGGAAAAACTACGAGCAGTACTTC. The encoded protein is CASSLTASGKNYEQYF.

This clonotype is termed medium-sized. This chain connects TRBV29-1 to TRBJ1-1; D ambiguous. Germline V gene sequence: CDR1 SQVTM, CDR2 ANQGSEA. This CDR3 spans 11 amino acids. V was shortened by 3 bases and J by 6 bases, with 8 bases between the two germline ends. The CDR3 nucleotides are TGCAGCGTTGAGGCCGGGGCTGAAGCTTTCTTT. Its translation is CSVEAGAEAFF.

This clonotype was counted many times. CDR3 amino acids: CASRRGTRDEQYF. CDR3 nucleotides: TGTGCCAGCAGGCGGGGGACTAGAGACGAGCAGTACTTC. This chain connects TRBV27 to TRBJ2-7, with 8 bases fitting TRBD2. CDR1 MNHEY and CDR2 SMNVEV come from the germline V gene (reference sequence). V trimming: 6 bases; J trimming: 5 bases; junction bases outside the gene matches: 6. The CDR3 is 13 residues long.

This clonotype was detected many times. This chain links TRBV12-3 or TRBV12-4 with TRBJ1-4; no definite D call. The CDR3 consists of 13 residues. V was cut by 5 bases and J by 5 bases, with 9 bases left in between. The CDR3 reads CASSPASNEKLFF. The CDR3, as DNA: TGTGCCAGCAGTCCCGCGAGCAATGAAAAACTGTTTTTT.

This clonotype was observed at least ten times. The V call is TRBV5-1, the J call TRBJ2-3; D not certain. The germline V and J ends were trimmed by 0 bases and 1 base, with 9 bases remaining between them. The CDR3 runs to 15 residues. The V gene's germline CDR1 is SGHRS and CDR2 YFSETQ. The CDR3 nucleotides are TGCGCCAGCAGCTTGGTCTCTCCTGGCACAGATACGCAGTATTTT. Protein: CASSLVSPGTDTQYF. Based on the CDR3 plus reference TRBV5-1 and TRBJ2-3, the full variable domain is KAGVTQTPRYLIKTRGQQVTLSCSPISGHRSVSWYQQTPGQGLQFLFEYFSETQRNKGNFPGRFSGRQFSNSRSEMNVSTLELGDSALYLCASSLVSPGTDTQYFGPGTRLTVL.

This clonotype showed up many times. The V gene is TRBV6-2 or TRBV6-3, the J gene TRBJ2-6, with a weak D call TRBD2 (6 bases). CDR3 length equals 15 residues. The V gene lost 4 bases and the J gene lost 8 bases, with 15 bases spanning the gap. The germline CDR1 and CDR2 sequences are MNHEY and SVGEGT. The CDR3 nucleotides read TGTGCCAGCAGTTTTTTGCGGGAATTCTCCAACGTCCTGACTTTC. It translates to CASSFLREFSNVLTF.

This clonotype is categorized as medium-sized. The chain carries TRBV2 and TRBJ2-3; D might be TRBD1 or TRBD2, each matching 6 bases. Trimming shortened V by 1 base and J by 4 bases, and 12 bases separated the two germline ends. The CDR3 loop spans 15 amino acids. Germline V lookup: CDR1 SNHLY, CDR2 FYNNEI. The DNA of the CDR3 is TGTGCCAGCAGTGAAGAATTGGGGGGCGCAGATACGCAGTATTTT. This gives the protein CASSEELGGADTQYF.

This clonotype is judged medium-sized (0.01 to 0.1%). This rearrangement joins TRBV7-9 to TRBJ2-3, with D unclear. CDR3 size: 13 residues. In germline, CDR1 is SEHNR, CDR2 FQNEAQ (reference sequence). Trimming pared 11 bases from V and 1 base from J, leaving 13 bases between. CDR3 sequence: CARSSMGTDTQYF. In nucleotides, the CDR3 is TGTGCCCGGTCCTCGATGGGCACAGATACGCAGTATTTT.

The sample holds many counts of this clonotype. The chain links TRBV3-1 to TRBJ1-1, with TRBD1 as a possible D gene (5 bases). Germline V gives CDR1 LGHDT, CDR2 YNNKEL (reference sequence). The V gene lost 0 bases and the J gene lost 4 bases, with 12 bases spanning the gap. The CDR3 length is 15 residues. CDR3 DNA: TGTGCCAGCAGCCAAGAGAGGGGATGGATCACTGAAGCTTTCTTT. Translated, it gives CASSQERGWITEAFF. The entire variable domain, with the rest obtained from reference TRBV3-1 and TRBJ1-1, is as follows: DTAVSQTPKYLVTQMGNDKSIKCEQNLGHDTMYWYKQDSKKFLKIMFSYNNKELIINETVPNRFSPKSPDKAHLNLHINSLELGDSAVYFCASSQERGWITEAFFGQGTRLTVV.

This clonotype is categorized as medium-sized. This chain links TRBV6-5 with TRBJ2-1; 8 bases are a match to TRBD2. The V gene end was trimmed by 6 bases and the J gene end by 2 bases; junction bases not matched to a gene: 6. The CDR3 has 15 amino acids. CDR1 is MNHEY, CDR2 SVGAGI, per germline. In DNA form, the CDR3 reads TGTGCCAGCAGGAGCGGGAGCCTGCCCTACAATGAGCAGTTCTTC. Translation gives CASRSGSLPYNEQFF.

This clonotype is classed as medium-sized. The rearrangement links TRBV10-2 to TRBJ2-7; TRBD2 aligns across 9 bases. CDR3 size: 14 residues. Germline V gene data show CDR1 as WSHSY and CDR2 as SAAADI. Trimming removed 3 bases from V and 2 bases from J; junction bases left unmatched: 2. CDR3 residues: CASSDSSGTYEQYF. CDR3 DNA: TGCGCCAGCAGTGATTCTAGCGGGACCTACGAGCAGTACTTC.

This clonotype was seen at least ten times. The chain joins TRBV20-1 to TRBJ2-1; D gene unclear. The length of the CDR3 is 15 residues. V dropped 0 bases and J dropped 1 base, with 10 bases sitting between them. CDR1 DFQATT and CDR2 SNEGSKA come from the germline V gene (reference sequence). DNA of the CDR3: TGCAGTGCTAGAGATGTGGAGAGGTCCTACAATGAGCAGTTCTTC. This translates into CSARDVERSYNEQFF.

This clonotype was found many times. The rearrangement uses TRBV7-6 and TRBJ2-5, with a tentative D call TRBD1 (6 bases). This CDR3 spans 13 amino acids. With 8 bases removed from V and 1 base from J, the gap between germline ends came to 11 bases. Germline V CDR1 and CDR2: SGHVS, FNYEAQ. As DNA, the CDR3 is TGTGCCAGCTCAGGGGCTTCCCAAGAGACCCAGTACTTC. The encoded protein is CASSGASQETQYF.

The CDR3 region has the DNA TGTGCCAGCACCTCGGACAGGGCGAGGGAGCAGTACTTC. Residues: CASTSDRAREQYF. This chain uses TRBV12-3 or TRBV12-4 with TRBJ2-7; 8 bases agree with TRBD1. V dropped 7 bases and J dropped 7; count of bases not matched to a gene: 9. This CDR3 is built from 13 residues.

This clonotype has a count of ten or more. The chain links TRBV6-6 to TRBJ2-1, with D hard to call. Germline V CDR1 and CDR2: MNHNY, SVGAGI (reference sequence). The germline V and J ends were trimmed by 2 bases and 1 base, with 12 bases remaining between them. This CDR3 has 16 residues. As DNA, the CDR3 is TGTGCCAGCAGTTACGGTAGAAGTCCTTCCTACAATGAGCAGTTCTTC. Translating it yields CASSYGRSPSYNEQFF.

This clonotype is labeled as medium-sized (0.01 to 0.1%). The gene calls are TRBV18 and TRBJ2-1, with TRBD2 identical over 13 bases. J gave up 6 bases and V 5 bases, and 4 bases lay outside the gene matches. From germline, CDR1 is KGHSH and CDR2 LQKENI. The CDR3 has 15 residues. CDR3 residues: CASSGGTSGINEQFF. In DNA form, the CDR3 reads TGTGCCAGCTCAGGGGGGACTAGCGGGATCAATGAGCAGTTCTTC. The full variable domain, completed using reference TRBV18 and TRBJ2-1, is NAGVMQNPRHLVRRRGQEARLRCSPMKGHSHVYWYRQLPEEGLKFMVYLQKENIIDESGMPKERFSAEFPKEGPSILRIQQVVRGDSAAYFCASSGGTSGINEQFFGPGTRLTVL.

This clonotype was counted at least ten times. This may be a read error, as it is one base from a much larger clone. The CDR3 nucleotides are TGCAGTGCTGGCCGGACAGGGATTATCTCTGGGGCCAACGTCCTGAATTTC. Translated, it gives CSAGRTGIISGANVLNF. The V and J genes are TRBV20-1 and TRBJ2-6, with 8 bases matching TRBD1. The CDR3 contains 17 residues. Looked up from germline, CDR1 is DFQATT and CDR2 is SNEGSKA (reference sequence).

This clonotype came up many times. V and J are TRBV12-3 or TRBV12-4 and TRBJ1-6; the D gene is possibly TRBD1 (5 bases). Trimming cost V 6 bases and J 5 bases, with 11 bases left between them. This CDR3 comprises 14 residues. The CDR3 is CASSLLGDNSPLHF. In DNA form, the CDR3 reads TGTGCCAGCAGCCTTCTGGGGGATAATTCACCCCTCCACTTT.

This clonotype occurred many times. This chain connects TRBV6-6 to TRBJ2-3; 13 bases align to TRBD2. V gave up 1 base and J gave up 4 bases; unmatched junction bases: 8. The CDR3 spans 18 residues. Germline loops: CDR1 MNHNY, CDR2 SVGAGI (reference sequence). The CDR3 nucleotides read TGTGCCAGCAGTTACTTCGGGACTAGCGGGATGAACGCAGATACGCAGTATTTT. Translating it yields CASSYFGTSGMNADTQYF.

This clonotype has ten or more counts. This chain joins TRBV28 and TRBJ1-1; D is perhaps TRBD1 (5 bases). Trimming pared 3 bases from V and 5 bases from J, leaving 16 bases between. The CDR3 loop spans 15 amino acids. The germline gives CDR1 MDHEN, CDR2 SYDVKM. CDR3 DNA: TGTGCCAGCAGTTTTTCTGGGGCAGAGAGGACTGAAGCTTTCTTT. It specifies CASSFSGAERTEAFF.

This clonotype was counted between two and nine times. The chain uses TRBV6-5 and TRBJ1-1; no reliable D call. The V gene's germline CDR1 is MNHEY and CDR2 SVGAGI. There are 14 residues in the CDR3. With 0 bases removed from V and 5 bases from J, the gap between germline ends came to 10 bases. The CDR3 nucleotides read TGTGCCAGCAGTTACTCGAAGTGGAGGACTGAAGCTTTCTTT. Encoded protein: CASSYSKWRTEAFF.

Within the sample, this clonotype is medium-sized. The chain's CDR3 is CASSPQVSETQYF. CDR3 DNA: TGTGCCAGCAGTCCACAGGTTTCAGAGACCCAGTACTTC. The chain carries TRBV28 and TRBJ2-5; D may be TRBD1 (5 bases). The germline gives CDR1 MDHEN, CDR2 SYDVKM. Trimming removed 5 bases from V and 4 bases from J, with 11 bases in between. The CDR3 sequence is 13 residues long.

This clonotype has a count of ten or more. The genes are TRBV7-3 and TRBJ1-1, with unresolved D. CDR3 length equals 13 residues. V lost 4 bases, J lost 5 bases, and 11 bases lay in between. The germline CDR1 and CDR2 sequences are SGHTA and FQGTGA. CDR3 protein: CASSSFSGTEAFF. CDR3 bases: TGTGCCAGCAGCTCCTTTTCCGGGACTGAAGCTTTCTTT.

This clonotype has a count of ten or more. The chain uses TRBV10-2 and TRBJ2-2, with D perhaps matching TRBD2 (6 bases). V lost 8 bases and J lost 2, with 9 bases in between. The CDR3 is 13 amino acids. Per germline, CDR1 WSHSY and CDR2 SAAADI. CDR3 loop: CASAAGNTGELFF. The CDR3 DNA sequence: TGCGCCAGCGCGGCGGGAAACACCGGGGAGCTGTTTTTT.

This clonotype has ten or more counts. This chain joins TRBV20-1 and TRBJ2-5; 8 bases align to TRBD2. The CDR3 runs to 15 residues. Germline V gene lookup returns CDR1 DFQATT and CDR2 SNEGSKA (reference sequence). V gave up 3 bases and J gave up 1 base; unmatched junction bases: 7. The CDR3 loop is CSASHPAGAQETQYF. CDR3 sequence (DNA): TGCAGTGCTAGCCACCCAGCGGGGGCCCAAGAGACCCAGTACTTC.